The rows below give T cell receptor beta chains drawn from one sample of a study of T cells of healthy individuals. Each CDR3 protein is one row after TCRdb ran MiXCR on the 5' RACE reads. The sample carries about 96,000 distinct CDR3 sequences, approximately 15% recorded once. Source of these receptors: a human donor in good health. Each CDR3 is given with its conserved first and last residue. The order of the fields is clone size, J gene, D gene, V gene, CDR3 protein, CDR3 DNA. D genes are given only for firm matches. Clone size is stated in some rows and not others, as once, few, many or a class when expanded.

many | TRBJ1-5 | NA | TRBV19 | CASGGNQPQHF | TGTGCCAGTGGGGGGAATCAGCCCCAGCATTTT
NA | TRBJ1-5 | NA | TRBV6-2/TRBV6-3 | CASTSNGNQPQHF | TGTGCCAGTACATCCAACGGCAATCAGCCCCAGCATTTT
few | TRBJ2-1 | TRBD2 | TRBV9 | CASSVSGRALNEQFF | TGTGCCAGCAGCGTAAGCGGGAGGGCGCTCAATGAGCAGTTCTTC
NA | TRBJ2-5 | NA | TRBV7-9 | CASSQSEETQYF | TGTGCCAGCAGCCAATCAGAAGAGACCCAGTACTTC
once | TRBJ2-7 | NA | TRBV20-1 | CSAAGAEIAYEQYF | TGCAGTGCGGCAGGAGCGGAGATCGCCTACGAGCAGTACTTC
many | TRBJ2-4 | NA | TRBV20-1 | CSAVQDNKNIQYF | TGCAGTGCCGTCCAGGACAACAAAAACATTCAGTACTTC
few | TRBJ2-2 | NA | TRBV28 | CASSRAGYTGELFF | TGTGCCAGCAGCAGGGCGGGTTACACCGGGGAGCTGTTTTTT
few | TRBJ2-1 | TRBD2 | TRBV20-1 | CSTPGLATRNEQFF | TGCAGCACCCCGGGACTAGCGACAAGGAATGAGCAGTTCTTC
NA | TRBJ2-1 | TRBD1 | TRBV4-2 | CASSQDRGQGARWEQFF | TGTGCCAGCAGCCAAGATAGGGGACAGGGGGCGCGTTGGGAGCAGTTCTTC
many | TRBJ1-5 | TRBD1 | TRBV29-1 | CSVRTGGHSNQPQHF | TGCAGCGTGAGGACAGGGGGCCACAGCAATCAGCCCCAGCATTTT
few | TRBJ2-7 | TRBD2 | TRBV10-3 | CAISEQLAGGGQQYF | TGTGCCATCAGTGAGCAACTAGCGGGAGGTGGGCAACAGTACTTC
NA | TRBJ1-6 | NA | TRBV12-3/TRBV12-4 | CASSFWVFGRRGSPLHF | TGTGCCAGCAGTTTCTGGGTATTTGGTCGACGGGGTTCACCCCTCCACTTT
NA | TRBJ2-2 | NA | TRBV11-2 | CASSLEAVGNTGELFF | TGTGCCAGCAGCTTAGAGGCAGTGGGGAACACCGGGGAGCTGTTTTTT
many | TRBJ1-2 | NA | TRBV19 | CASSGLAGAQGGYTF | TGTGCCAGTAGTGGATTGGCGGGGGCCCAGGGAGGCTACACCTTC
few | TRBJ1-6 | TRBD1 | TRBV29-1 | CSVGQGDSPLHF | TGCAGCGTGGGACAGGGGGATTCACCCCTCCACTTT
NA | TRBJ2-7 | NA | TRBV12-5 | CASSFGTNYEQYF | TGTGCCAGCAGCTTCGGGACCAACTACGAGCAGTACTTC
NA | TRBJ2-7 | NA | TRBV19 | CASSERTEFYEQYF | TGTGCCAGTAGCGAAAGGACAGAGTTCTACGAGCAGTACTTC
NA | TRBJ2-7 | NA | TRBV6-2/TRBV6-3 | CASSEDSDYEQYF | TGTGCCAGCAGTGAGGACAGCGACTACGAGCAGTACTTC
few | TRBJ2-1 | TRBD2 | TRBV28 | CASSLWTSGAHNEQFF | TGTGCCAGCAGTTTATGGACTAGCGGAGCCCACAATGAGCAGTTCTTC
many | TRBJ2-2 | NA | TRBV6-2/TRBV6-3 | CASSPLNTGELFF | TGTGCCAGCAGCCCCTTAAACACCGGGGAGCTGTTTTTT
NA | TRBJ2-1 | NA | TRBV5-1 | CASSLAAGSYNEQFF | TGCGCCAGCAGCTTGGCTGCGGGCTCCTACAATGAGCAGTTCTTC
few | TRBJ1-3 | NA | TRBV7-3 | CASSAGQPSSGNTIYF | TGTGCCAGCAGCGCTGGACAACCCAGCTCTGGAAACACCATATATTTT
NA | TRBJ1-1 | NA | TRBV3-1 | CASSQATLGHANMNTEAFF | TGTGCCAGCAGCCAAGCCACCCTGGGACACGCTAACATGAACACTGAAGCTTTCTTT
NA | TRBJ2-7 | NA | TRBV28 | CASRPPFRGQSYEQYF | TGTGCCAGCAGGCCCCCTTTTCGTGGACAGTCCTACGAGCAGTACTTC
few | TRBJ1-1 | NA | TRBV12-3/TRBV12-4 | CASSLGLGSVNTEAFF | TGTGCCAGCAGTTTGGGGTTAGGGTCAGTGAACACTGAAGCTTTCTTT
many | TRBJ2-7 | NA | TRBV20-1 | CSAFPSSYEQYF | TGCAGTGCATTCCCAAGCTCCTACGAGCAGTACTTC
many | TRBJ1-2 | TRBD1 | TRBV19 | CASSPGTGNGYTF | TGTGCCAGTAGTCCCGGGACAGGTAATGGCTACACCTTC
NA | TRBJ1-6 | NA | TRBV5-1 | CASSLADRNNSPLHF | TGCGCCAGCAGCTTGGCAGACAGAAATAATTCACCCCTCCACTTT
NA | TRBJ2-7 | NA | TRBV10-3 | CAITGPDLHEQYF | TGTGCCATTACAGGGCCCGATCTTCATGAGCAGTACTTC
NA | TRBJ2-6 | NA | TRBV7-2 | CASSLEGSSGANVLTF | TGTGCCAGCAGCTTAGAAGGGAGCTCTGGGGCCAACGTCCTGACTTTC
few | TRBJ2-7 | NA | TRBV6-1 | CASSGRDGGSYEQYF | TGTGCCAGCAGCGGCCGGGACGGCGGCTCCTACGAGCAGTACTTC
NA | TRBJ2-7 | TRBD1 | TRBV7-2 | CASSPRTGTEQYF | TGTGCCAGCAGCCCCCGGACAGGGACCGAGCAGTACTTC
NA | TRBJ2-5 | TRBD2 | TRBV11-3 | CASSSRTSGRAETQYF | TGTGCCAGCAGCTCCCGGACTAGCGGGAGAGCAGAGACCCAGTACTTC
NA | TRBJ2-4 | NA | TRBV28 | CASSLLKVAKNIQYF | TGTGCCAGCAGTTTACTTAAAGTAGCCAAAAACATTCAGTACTTC
many | TRBJ2-7 | NA | TRBV12-3/TRBV12-4 | CASSLNQGPSYEQYF | TGTGCCAGCAGCCTGAACCAGGGACCTTCCTACGAGCAGTACTTC
NA | TRBJ2-3 | NA | TRBV4-1 | CASSQTQGGDTQYF | TGCGCCAGCAGCCAGACCCAAGGGGGGGATACGCAGTATTTT
once | TRBJ2-7 | NA | TRBV6-5 | CATNRDSGEQYF | TGTGCCACCAACCGGGACAGCGGGGAGCAGTACTTC
many | TRBJ2-7 | TRBD1 | TRBV20-1 | CSASSPGQTYEQYF | TGCAGTGCTAGTTCACCGGGACAGACCTACGAGCAGTACTTC
NA | TRBJ2-2 | NA | TRBV7-3 | CASSLYTDDTGELFF | TGTGCCAGCAGCTTATACACCGACGACACCGGGGAGCTGTTTTTT
many | TRBJ1-5 | NA | TRBV18 | CASSPGLNQPQHF | TGTGCCAGCTCACCAGGGCTTAATCAGCCCCAGCATTTT
NA | TRBJ1-5 | NA | TRBV6-5 | CASSALLTGIPQHF | TGTGCCAGCAGTGCCCTACTGACAGGTATCCCCCAGCATTTT
NA | TRBJ2-7 | NA | TRBV18 | CASREAGYSYEQYF | TGTGCCAGCCGAGAGGCGGGCTACTCCTACGAGCAGTACTTC
NA | TRBJ2-7 | TRBD1 | TRBV6-6 | CASNPPGQGMEQYF | TGTGCCAGCAACCCCCCCGGACAGGGTATGGAGCAGTACTTC
many | TRBJ2-1 | TRBD1 | TRBV7-9 | CASSHPPGTGIYNEQFF | TGTGCCAGCAGCCACCCACCCGGGACAGGGATTTACAATGAGCAGTTCTTC
NA | TRBJ2-7 | TRBD2 | TRBV6-1 | CASSEETSGAYEQYF | TGTGCCAGCAGTGAAGAGACTAGCGGTGCCTACGAGCAGTACTTC
NA | TRBJ1-2 | NA | TRBV27 | CASSLAGGSHGYTF | TGTGCCAGCAGTTTAGCTGGGGGTAGCCATGGCTACACCTTC
NA | TRBJ1-5 | NA | TRBV20-1 | CSARGTGPPQHF | TGCAGTGCTAGAGGAACAGGGCCGCCCCAGCATTTT
NA | TRBJ2-3 | NA | TRBV28 | CASSFWSSWYVTSTDTQYF | TGTGCCAGCAGTTTTTGGTCCTCGTGGTATGTGACTAGCACAGATACGCAGTATTTT
NA | TRBJ2-1 | NA | TRBV4-3 | CASSQDWANEQFF | TGCGCCAGCAGCCAAGATTGGGCCAATGAGCAGTTCTTC
NA | TRBJ2-3 | TRBD2 | TRBV5-1 | CASTSLAAGGDTQYF | TGCGCCAGCACCTCCCTAGCGGCGGGGGGGGATACGCAGTATTTT
NA | TRBJ2-1 | TRBD2 | TRBV10-3 | CAISEMSGSYNEQFF | TGTGCCATCAGTGAAATGAGCGGGAGTTACAATGAGCAGTTCTTC
few | TRBJ2-3 | NA | TRBV3-1 | CASSRRTESTDTQYF | TGTGCCAGCAGCCGTAGGACAGAGAGCACAGATACGCAGTATTTT
many | TRBJ1-5 | NA | TRBV2 | CASRRDSNQPQHF | TGTGCCAGCAGGAGGGATAGCAATCAGCCCCAGCATTTT
few | TRBJ2-7 | NA | TRBV27 | CASSLRGVQGSYEQYF | TGTGCCAGCAGTTTAAGAGGCGTACAGGGTTCCTACGAGCAGTACTTC
NA | TRBJ2-1 | NA | TRBV6-2/TRBV6-3 | CASRTRPNEQFF | TGTGCCAGCAGGACCCGACCGAATGAGCAGTTCTTC
few | TRBJ1-1 | NA | TRBV18 | CASSPVLRGNTEAFF | TGTGCCAGCTCACCGGTTCTCAGGGGAAACACTGAAGCTTTCTTT
NA | TRBJ1-6 | NA | TRBV6-5 | CASSYRPWRGNSPLHF | TGTGCCAGCAGTTACCGCCCTTGGAGAGGAAATTCACCCCTCCACTTT